What follows are 2 T cell receptor beta chains derived from one specimen sequenced in a study of T cells in Graves' hyperthyroidism and ophthalmopathy. It was RNA transcripts that yielded the amplified TCR beta CDR3 regions. HTBI primers were employed in a first-round RT-PCR of the TCR CDR3. TCRdb recomputed calls from the multiplex PCR reads with MiXCR, one row per CDR3 protein. The sample comprises 530,000 or so distinct CDR3 sequences, around a quarter of which are singletons, and over 9% rests with the top ten. The source material was blood. These receptors all come from a woman younger than 45 with Graves' ophthalmopathy.

This clonotype was observed at least ten times. This chain links TRBV9 with TRBJ1-1; D might be TRBD1 (5 bases). Germline V gene lookup returns CDR1 SGDLS and CDR2 YYNGEE. The V end was cut by 0 bases, the J end by 1 base, with 10 bases between. The CDR3 covers 15 residues. CDR3 DNA sequence: TGTGCCAGCAGCGTAGTGAAGGGGCGGAACACTGAAGCTTTCTTT. It specifies CASSVVKGRNTEAFF.

The V and J genes are TRBV10-3 and TRBJ1-1; D remains ambiguous. CDR1 and CDR2 from the germline V gene are ENHRY and SYGVKD. V lost 11 bases and J lost 0, with 13 bases in between. This CDR3 region has 13 residues. The CDR3 protein is CASQERVNTEAFF. CDR3 nucleotides: TGTGCCTCCCAGGAAAGGGTGAACACTGAAGCTTTCTTT.